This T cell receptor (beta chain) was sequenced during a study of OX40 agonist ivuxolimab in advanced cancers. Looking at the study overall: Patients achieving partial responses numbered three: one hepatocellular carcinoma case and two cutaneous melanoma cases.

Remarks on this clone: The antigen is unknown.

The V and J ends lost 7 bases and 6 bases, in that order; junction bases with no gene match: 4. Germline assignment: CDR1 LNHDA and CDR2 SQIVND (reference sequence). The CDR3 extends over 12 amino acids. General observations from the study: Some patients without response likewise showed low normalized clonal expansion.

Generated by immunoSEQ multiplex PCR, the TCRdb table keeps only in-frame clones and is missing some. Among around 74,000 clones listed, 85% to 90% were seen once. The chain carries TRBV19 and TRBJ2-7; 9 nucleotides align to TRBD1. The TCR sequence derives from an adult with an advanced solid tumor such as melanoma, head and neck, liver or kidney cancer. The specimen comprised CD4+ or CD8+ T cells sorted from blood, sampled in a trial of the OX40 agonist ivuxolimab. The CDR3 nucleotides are TGTGCCAGTACCCAGGACAGGGGCGAGCAGTACTTC. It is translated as CASTQDRGEQYF.